One and the same sample provided the 18 T cell receptor beta chains below, sequenced in a study of Graves' ophthalmopathy and Graves' hyperthyroidism. As the template, RNA transcripts were used to amplify TCR beta CDR3 regions. The first round was an RT-PCR with HTBI primers, and the second round was a multiplex PCR. MiXCR was run by TCRdb on the multiplex PCR reads, yielding one entry per CDR3 protein. Of 1 million to 1.3 million distinct CDR3 sequences in the sample, around a third were seen once. Sequencing input: peripheral blood or thyroid tissue (not recorded which). The receptors come from an adult man with Graves' hyperthyroidism.

This clonotype was seen a single time. The chain uses TRBV6-2 or TRBV6-3 and TRBJ2-7; TRBD2 is a possible D gene (5 bases). The DNA end lines up better with TRBJ2-1; the J call may be wrong. The CDR3 totals 12 residues. Germline CDR1 reads MNHEY; CDR2 reads SVGEGT. DNA for the CDR3: TGTGCCAGCAACCAGAGGGTAGAGGGGCAGTTCTTC. Its protein product is CASNQRVEGQFF.

This clonotype was seen repeatedly, ten times or more. The chain joins TRBV7-9 to TRBJ2-7, with D uncertain. In germline, CDR1 is SEHNR, CDR2 FQNEAQ (reference sequence). Trimming took off 4 bases at V and 5 bases at J, with 12 bases between the two ends. There are 13 residues in the CDR3. In DNA form, the CDR3 reads TGTGCCAGCAGCTCTACGACGGTCAACGAGCAGTACTTC. Its protein is CASSSTTVNEQYF.

V is TRBV3-1 and J is TRBJ2-7; TRBD2 agrees at 7 bases. The CDR3 is made up of 13 amino acids. The V segment lost 6 bases and the J segment 4 bases; nucleotides outside the gene matches: 6. Germline CDR1 LGHDT, CDR2 YNNKEL (reference sequence). The CDR3 region is CASRYRGEYEQYF. CDR3 nucleotide sequence: TGTGCCAGCAGATACCGGGGGGAATACGAGCAGTACTTC.

The CDR3 region has the DNA TGTGCCGTGTGGGCAGAGCAAGAGACCCAGTACTTC. This encodes CAVWAEQETQYF. The chain combines TRBV10-3 with TRBJ2-5; no reliable D call. The CDR3 covers 12 residues. In germline, CDR1 is ENHRY, CDR2 SYGVKD. Trimming pared 11 bases from V and 2 bases from J, leaving 12 bases between.

A word on this clonotype: A read error may explain this, as a much larger clone is one base away. This chain uses TRBV2 with TRBJ2-7, with 7 bases identical to TRBD1. CDR1 is SNHLY, CDR2 FYNNEI, per germline. The CDR3 loop spans 13 amino acids. The CDR3 is CATAGTDSCEQYF. CDR3 DNA: TGTGCCACCGCCGGGACAGATTCCTGCGAGCAGTACTTC.

CDR3 residues: CASSQDLRQGTYEQYF. As DNA, the CDR3 is TGTGCCAGCAGCCAAGATTTGAGACAGGGAACCTACGAGCAGTACTTC. This chain uses TRBV4-2 with TRBJ2-7; 7 positions match TRBD1. Germline-derived CDR1 and CDR2 are LGHNA and YNFKEQ. The CDR3 loop spans 16 amino acids. V was pared by 0 bases and J by 2 bases, with 7 bases of the junction left unmatched.

The chain has TRBV7-3 and TRBJ1-6; TRBD1 matches 7 bases. The CDR3 consists of 14 residues. V shed 9 bases and J 7 bases; nucleotides not matched to a gene: 9. Germline lookup yields CDR1 SGHTA and CDR2 FQGTGA. CDR3 coding DNA: TGTGCCAGACTGTGGACAGGAGAAAATTCACCCCTCCACTTT. Its translation is CARLWTGENSPLHF.

There are many counts of this clonotype. The chain links TRBV10-3 to TRBJ2-5; the D call may be TRBD1 or TRBD2 (6 bases each). The CDR3 has 15 residues. V lost 6 bases, J lost 5 bases, and 19 bases lay in between. CDR1 is ENHRY, CDR2 SYGVKD, per germline. CDR3 region: CAISFAGHDAETQYF. CDR3 sequence (DNA): TGTGCCATCAGCTTTGCGGGACACGACGCGGAGACCCAGTACTTC.

This clonotype has more than one count but fewer than ten. The chain recombines TRBV5-1 with TRBJ1-4; 7 bases agree with TRBD1. This CDR3 is built from 15 residues. Unmatched junction bases numbered 9, after V lost 7 bases and J lost 3 bases. CDR1 is SGHRS and CDR2 is YFSETQ in the germline V gene. The CDR3 region is CASFSGTDPNEKLFF. DNA of the CDR3: TGCGCCAGCTTCTCCGGGACAGATCCTAATGAAAAACTGTTTTTT. Full variable domain (outside the CDR3, taken from reference TRBV5-1 and TRBJ1-4): KAGVTQTPRYLIKTRGQQVTLSCSPISGHRSVSWYQQTPGQGLQFLFEYFSETQRNKGNFPGRFSGRQFSNSRSEMNVSTLELGDSALYLCASFSGTDPNEKLFFGSGTQLSVL.

The chain couples TRBV5-1 to TRBJ2-2; D remains unclear. The germline V gene has CDR1 SGHRS and CDR2 YFSETQ. V shed 3 bases and J shed 8 bases, with 14 bases lying between them. There are 14 residues in the CDR3. The CDR3 sequence: CASSSRPADGELFF. In nucleotides, the CDR3 is TGCGCCAGCAGCTCCCGTCCGGCGGATGGGGAGCTGTTTTTT. Full variable domain (missing parts from reference TRBV5-1 and TRBJ2-2): KAGVTQTPRYLIKTRGQQVTLSCSPISGHRSVSWYQQTPGQGLQFLFEYFSETQRNKGNFPGRFSGRQFSNSRSEMNVSTLELGDSALYLCASSSRPADGELFFGEGSRLTVL.

Ten or more counts support this clonotype. The J gene is TRBJ1-4, the V gene TRBV7-9; perhaps TRBD1 as D (5 bases). The CDR3 contains 14 residues. Trimming removed 8 bases from V and 0 bases from J, with 10 bases in between. Per germline, CDR1 SEHNR and CDR2 FQNEAQ (reference sequence). This CDR3 reads CASSDTPTNEKLFF. The CDR3 DNA reads as TGTGCCAGCTCGGACACCCCAACTAATGAAAAACTGTTTTTT.

V usage is TRBV6-2 or TRBV6-3 and J usage is TRBJ1-1, with 8 bases aligning to TRBD1. CDR1 and CDR2 (germline): MNHEY, SVGEGT. The CDR3 spans 14 residues. V shed 6 bases, J shed 7 bases, and the junction held 10 bases outside the gene matches. The CDR3 coding sequence is TGTGCCAGCAGCCTCGGACAGGGAACTGTTGAAGCTTTCTTT. Protein sequence: CASSLGQGTVEAFF.

The chain couples TRBV12-3 or TRBV12-4 to TRBJ2-2; weak D call: TRBD2 (5 bases). The CDR3 runs 16 residues. The V end was cut by 5 bases, the J end by 3 bases, with 16 bases between. The chain's CDR3 is CASSSRSPRDTGELFF. The CDR3 DNA reads as TGTGCCAGCAGTAGCAGGTCTCCGCGGGACACCGGGGAGCTGTTTTTT.

This clonotype was counted ten times or more. J is TRBJ1-1 and V is TRBV7-9; D remains unclear. The germline V gene encodes CDR1 SEHNR and CDR2 FQNEAQ (reference sequence). Trimming removed 6 bases from V and 3 bases from J, with 11 bases in between. The CDR3 loop spans 13 amino acids. As DNA, the CDR3 is TGTGCCAGCAGGGGTAGGGCTGACACTGAAGCTTTCTTT. Amino acids: CASRGRADTEAFF.

In nucleotides, the CDR3 is TGTGCCAGCACCTACATGGATCAGCCCCAGCATTTT. It yields the protein CASTYMDQPQHF. The chain links TRBV7-9 to TRBJ1-5; D unclear. The V end lost 7 bases, the J end lost 5 bases, and 9 bases lay between the germline ends. CDR1 is SEHNR, CDR2 FQNEAQ, per germline (reference sequence). The CDR3 sequence is 12 residues long.

The V gene is TRBV10-2, the J gene TRBJ1-1, with 9 bases fitting TRBD1. CDR3 length: 15 amino acids. The germline V gene encodes CDR1 WSHSY and CDR2 SAAADI. V lost 4 bases, J lost 4 bases, and 7 bases stayed unmatched. CDR3 in amino acids: CASSGGQGVGTEAFF. CDR3 DNA sequence: TGCGCCAGCAGTGGGGGACAGGGCGTAGGCACTGAAGCTTTCTTT.

This chain links TRBV6-2 or TRBV6-3 with TRBJ2-2; TRBD1 might be the D (6 bases). V was clipped by 6 bases and J by 7 bases, with 12 bases between them. Germline V lookup: CDR1 MNHEY, CDR2 SVGEGT. The CDR3 is 13 residues long. The DNA of the CDR3 is TGTGCCAGCAGACTGACAGGCGTCGGGGAGCTGTTTTTT. Translating gives CASRLTGVGELFF.

This clonotype has a count of ten or more. This chain uses TRBV7-9 with TRBJ2-2; TRBD2 agrees at 8 bases. Germline CDR1 reads SEHNR; CDR2 reads FQNEAQ (reference sequence). This CDR3 contains 15 residues. The V and J ends lost 2 bases and 4 bases, in that order; junction bases with no gene match: 3. In DNA, the CDR3 is TGTGCCAGCAGCTTAAGGACTAGCAGCACCGGGGAGCTGTTTTTT. It is translated as CASSLRTSSTGELFF.